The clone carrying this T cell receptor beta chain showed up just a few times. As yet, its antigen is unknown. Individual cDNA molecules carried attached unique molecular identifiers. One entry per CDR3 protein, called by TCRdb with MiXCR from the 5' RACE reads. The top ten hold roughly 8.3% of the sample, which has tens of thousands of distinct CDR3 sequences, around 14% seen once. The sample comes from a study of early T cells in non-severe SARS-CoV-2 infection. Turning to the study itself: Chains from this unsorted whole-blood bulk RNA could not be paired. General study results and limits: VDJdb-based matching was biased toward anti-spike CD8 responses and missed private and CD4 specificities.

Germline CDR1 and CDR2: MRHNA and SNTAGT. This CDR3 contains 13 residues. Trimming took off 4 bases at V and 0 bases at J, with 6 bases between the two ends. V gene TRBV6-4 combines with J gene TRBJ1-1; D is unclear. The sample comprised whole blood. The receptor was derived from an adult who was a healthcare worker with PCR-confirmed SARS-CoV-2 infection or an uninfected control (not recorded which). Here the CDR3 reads CASSVELNTEAFF. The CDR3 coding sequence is TGTGCCAGCAGTGTCGAGTTGAACACTGAAGCTTTCTTT.